This T cell receptor beta chain was recovered during a study of blood T cell repertoires in COVID-19. Germline lookup yields CDR1 SGHRS and CDR2 YFSETQ. V trimming: 4 bases; J trimming: 4 bases; junction bases outside the gene matches: 13. The CDR3 is 16 amino acids. Assay used: immunoSEQ multiplex PCR; TCRdb lists only in-frame clones, some missing. The sample yields approximately 100,000 clones, less than 85% seen once. This TCR was recovered from a man aged 70-80 years with active or convalescent COVID-19. This chain connects TRBV5-1 to TRBJ1-1; 7 bases are a match to TRBD1. The sequencing sample was made of peripheral blood. The chain's CDR3 is CASSRGQLTSFTEAFF. The DNA of the CDR3 is TGCGCCAGCAGCAGGGGACAGCTTACTTCCTTCACTGAAGCTTTCTTT.